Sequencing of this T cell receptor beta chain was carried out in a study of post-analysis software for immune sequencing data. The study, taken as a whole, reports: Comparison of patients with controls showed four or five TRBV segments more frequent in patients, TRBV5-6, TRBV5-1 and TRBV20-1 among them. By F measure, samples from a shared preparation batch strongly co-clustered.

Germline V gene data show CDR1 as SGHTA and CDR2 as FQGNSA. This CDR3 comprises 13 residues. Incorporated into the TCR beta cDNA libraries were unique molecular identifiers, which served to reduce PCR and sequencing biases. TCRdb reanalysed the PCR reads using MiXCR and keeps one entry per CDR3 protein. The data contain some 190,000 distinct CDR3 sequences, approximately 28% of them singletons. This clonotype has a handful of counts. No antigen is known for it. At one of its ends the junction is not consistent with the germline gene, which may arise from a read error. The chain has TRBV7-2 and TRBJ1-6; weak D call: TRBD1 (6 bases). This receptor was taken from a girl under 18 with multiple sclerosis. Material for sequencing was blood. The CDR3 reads CASSTRGTAPPHF. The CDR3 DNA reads TGTGCCAGCAGCACTAGGGGGACTGCGCCCCCCCACTTT.